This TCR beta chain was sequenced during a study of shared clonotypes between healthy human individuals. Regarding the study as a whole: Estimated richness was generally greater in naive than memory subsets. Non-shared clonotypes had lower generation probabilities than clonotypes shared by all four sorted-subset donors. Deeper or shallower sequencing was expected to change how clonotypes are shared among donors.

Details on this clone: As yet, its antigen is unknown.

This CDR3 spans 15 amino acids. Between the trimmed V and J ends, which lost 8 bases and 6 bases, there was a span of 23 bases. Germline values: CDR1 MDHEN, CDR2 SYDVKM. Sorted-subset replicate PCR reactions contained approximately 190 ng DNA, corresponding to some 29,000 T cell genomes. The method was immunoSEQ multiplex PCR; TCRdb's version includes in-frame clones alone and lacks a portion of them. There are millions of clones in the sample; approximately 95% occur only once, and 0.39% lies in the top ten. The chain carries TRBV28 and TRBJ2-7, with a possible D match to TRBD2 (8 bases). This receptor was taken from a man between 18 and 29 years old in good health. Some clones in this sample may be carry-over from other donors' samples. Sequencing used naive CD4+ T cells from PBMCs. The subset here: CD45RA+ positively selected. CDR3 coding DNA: TGTGCCAGCTCTCCTAGGGGGCGGGGGGCTGGCGAGCAGTACTTC. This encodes CASSPRGRGAGEQYF.